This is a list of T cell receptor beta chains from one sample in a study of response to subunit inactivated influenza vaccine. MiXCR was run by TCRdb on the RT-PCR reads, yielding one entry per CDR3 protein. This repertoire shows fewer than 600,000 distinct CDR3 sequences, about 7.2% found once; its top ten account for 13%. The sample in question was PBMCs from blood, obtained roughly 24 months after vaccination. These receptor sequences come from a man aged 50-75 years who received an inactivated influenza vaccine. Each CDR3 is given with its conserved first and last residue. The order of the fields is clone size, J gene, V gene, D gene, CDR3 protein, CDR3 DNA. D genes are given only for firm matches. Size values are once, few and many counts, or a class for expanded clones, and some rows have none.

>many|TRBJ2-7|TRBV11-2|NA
CASSLGSGTVSDEQYF
TGTGCCAGCAGCTTGGGGTCGGGGACGGTCTCGGACGAGCAGTACTTC
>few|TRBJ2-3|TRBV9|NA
CASSVVWAADTQYF
TGTGCCAGCAGCGTAGTCTGGGCCGCAGATACGCAGTATTTT
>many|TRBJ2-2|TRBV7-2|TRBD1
CASSPPDRAGELFF
TGTGCCAGCAGCCCCCCAGACAGGGCCGGGGAGCTGTTTTTT
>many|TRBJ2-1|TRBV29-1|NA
CSAPTGGGSYNEQFF
TGCAGCGCCCCAACAGGTGGGGGCTCCTACAATGAGCAGTTCTTC
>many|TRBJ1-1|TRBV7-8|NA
CASSMNWNTEAFF
TGTGCCAGCAGCATGAATTGGAACACTGAAGCTTTCTTT
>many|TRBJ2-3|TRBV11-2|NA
CASSLVGVWGSTSSSTDTQYF
TGTGCCAGCAGCTTAGTTGGGGTCTGGGGCTCGACGTCTTCTAGCACAGATACGCAGTATTTT
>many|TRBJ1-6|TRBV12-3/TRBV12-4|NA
CASTQRASGSPLHF
TGTGCCAGCACCCAAAGGGCCAGTGGTTCACCCCTCCACTTT
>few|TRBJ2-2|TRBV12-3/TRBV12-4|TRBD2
CASRPAGNFGELFF
TGTGCCAGCAGGCCAGCGGGGAATTTCGGGGAGCTGTTTTTT
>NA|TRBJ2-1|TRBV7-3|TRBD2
CASSLSGSLSYNEQFF
TGTGCCAGCAGCCTTAGCGGGAGCCTCTCCTACAATGAGCAGTTCTTC
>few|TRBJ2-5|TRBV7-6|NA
CASSLRGVQTQYF
TGTGCCAGCAGCTTAAGGGGCGTGCAGACCCAGTACTTC
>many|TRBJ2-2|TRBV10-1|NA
CASRKDPNTGELFF
TGCGCCAGCAGGAAGGACCCGAACACCGGGGAGCTGTTTTTT
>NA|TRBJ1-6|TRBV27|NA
CASSLALMASPLHF
TGTGCCAGCAGTCTAGCGTTAATGGCTTCACCCCTCCACTTT
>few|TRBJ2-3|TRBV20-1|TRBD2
CSARRAGVPDTQYF
TGCAGTGCTAGGAGAGCGGGAGTCCCAGATACGCAGTATTTT
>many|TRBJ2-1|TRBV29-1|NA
CSVGGNEQFF
TGCAGCGTTGGGGGAAATGAGCAGTTCTTC
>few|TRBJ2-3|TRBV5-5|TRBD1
CASSYRDRYTDTQYF
TGTGCCAGCAGCTATCGGGACAGATACACAGATACGCAGTATTTT
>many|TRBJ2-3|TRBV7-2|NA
CASSQPGARTDTQYF
TGTGCCAGCAGCCAGCCGGGAGCCCGCACAGATACGCAGTATTTT
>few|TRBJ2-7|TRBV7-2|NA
CASSLMQVSYEQYF
TGTGCCAGCAGCCTGATGCAGGTCTCCTACGAGCAGTACTTC
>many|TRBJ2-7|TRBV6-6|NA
CASSYSGSYEQYF
TGTGCCAGCAGTTACTCGGGATCCTACGAGCAGTACTTC
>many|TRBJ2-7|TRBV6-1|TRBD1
CASSSGRTGDEQYF
TGTGCCAGCAGCTCCGGCCGGACAGGGGACGAGCAGTACTTC
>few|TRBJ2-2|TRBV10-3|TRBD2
CAISRTGLANTGELFF
TGTGCCATCAGCCGAACGGGACTAGCGAACACCGGGGAGCTGTTTTTT
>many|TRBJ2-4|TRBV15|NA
CATSGLNIQYF
TGTGCCACCAGCGGCCTAAACATTCAGTACTTC
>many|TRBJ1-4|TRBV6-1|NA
CASSEGRTVEKLFF
TGTGCCAGCAGTGAAGGGAGGACAGTCGAAAAACTGTTTTTT
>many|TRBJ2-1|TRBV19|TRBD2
CASSPGLAYNEQFF
TGTGCCAGTAGCCCGGGACTAGCCTACAATGAGCAGTTCTTC
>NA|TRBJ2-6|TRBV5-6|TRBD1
CASSPGQVISGANVLTF
TGTGCCAGCAGCCCGGGACAGGTGATCTCTGGGGCCAACGTCCTGACTTTC
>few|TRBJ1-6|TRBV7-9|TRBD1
CASSLAQGVSPLHF
TGTGCCAGCAGCTTAGCGCAGGGGGTTTCACCCCTCCACTTT
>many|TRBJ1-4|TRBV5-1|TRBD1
CASGTGGTNEKLFF
TGCGCCAGCGGCACAGGGGGAACTAATGAAAAACTGTTTTTT
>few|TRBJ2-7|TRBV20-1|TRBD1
CSARAPGQALYEQYF
TGCAGTGCTAGAGCCCCGGGACAGGCTTTGTACGAGCAGTACTTC
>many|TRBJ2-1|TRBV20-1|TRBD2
CSARPGLAGGTYNEQFF
TGCAGTGCACGACCGGGACTAGCGGGAGGGACGTACAATGAGCAGTTCTTC
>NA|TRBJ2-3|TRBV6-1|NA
CASRLTPSTDTQYF
TGTGCCAGCAGACTCACACCTAGCACAGATACGCAGTATTTT
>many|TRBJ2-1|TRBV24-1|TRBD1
CATSQLRDRGHEQFF
TGTGCCACCAGTCAACTCCGGGACAGGGGCCATGAGCAGTTCTTC
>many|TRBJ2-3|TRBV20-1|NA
CSARDPRVAGSSTDTQYF
TGCAGTGCTAGAGATCCGAGGGTCGCGGGGTCGAGCACAGATACGCAGTATTTT
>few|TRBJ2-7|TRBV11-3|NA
CASSGQSHEQYF
TGTGCCAGCAGCGGTCAGTCCCACGAGCAGTACTTC
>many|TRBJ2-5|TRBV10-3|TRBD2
CAISAGTRVEF
TGTGCCATCAGTGCGGGGACTAGGGTGGAGTTC
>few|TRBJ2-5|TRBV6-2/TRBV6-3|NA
CASSLDQRETQYF
TGTGCCAGCAGTTTGGACCAGCGGGAGACCCAGTACTTC
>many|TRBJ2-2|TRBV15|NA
CATSRDQTGRNTGELFF
TGTGCCACCAGCAGAGATCAAACAGGGAGGAACACCGGGGAGCTGTTTTTT
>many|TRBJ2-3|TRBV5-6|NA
CASSFSGVDTQYF
TGTGCCAGCAGCTTTTCTGGGGTGGATACGCAGTATTTT
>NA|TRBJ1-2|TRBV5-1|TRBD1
CASSWTGVNYGYTF
TGCGCCAGCAGCTGGACAGGGGTTAACTATGGCTACACCTTC
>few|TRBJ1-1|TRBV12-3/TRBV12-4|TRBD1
CASSKDDRAPEAFF
TGTGCCAGCAGTAAGGACGACAGGGCACCTGAAGCTTTCTTT
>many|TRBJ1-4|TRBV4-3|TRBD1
CASSQDTGGNEKLFF
TGCGCCAGCAGCCAAGATACAGGGGGCAATGAAAAACTGTTTTTT
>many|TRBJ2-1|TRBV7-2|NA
CASGRDGAYNEQFF
TGTGCCAGCGGCCGGGACGGTGCCTACAATGAGCAGTTCTTC
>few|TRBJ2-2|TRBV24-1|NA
CATSVSVANTGELFF
TGTGCCACCAGTGTCTCAGTCGCGAACACCGGGGAGCTGTTTTTT
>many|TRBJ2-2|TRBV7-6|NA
CASSRLTANTGELFF
TGTGCCAGCAGCCGGCTCACCGCCAACACCGGGGAGCTGTTTTTT
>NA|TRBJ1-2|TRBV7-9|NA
CASSLNDWGNYGYTF
TGTGCCAGCAGCTTAAACGACTGGGGGAACTATGGCTACACCTTC
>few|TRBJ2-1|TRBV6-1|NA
CASSATSLYYNEQFF
TGTGCCAGCAGTGCGACTAGTCTGTACTACAATGAGCAGTTCTTC
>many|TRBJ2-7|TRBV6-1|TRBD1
CASSAARDRFGEQYF
TGTGCCAGCAGTGCGGCCCGGGACAGGTTTGGGGAGCAGTACTTC
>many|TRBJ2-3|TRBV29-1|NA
CSVVKGMSTDTQYF
TGCAGCGTTGTAAAGGGAATGAGCACAGATACGCAGTATTTT
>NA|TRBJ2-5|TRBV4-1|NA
CASSQGVGEQETQYF
TGCGCCAGCAGCCAAGGGGTCGGAGAACAAGAGACCCAGTACTTC
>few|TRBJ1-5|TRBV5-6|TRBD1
CASSFQQGNSNQPQHF
TGTGCCAGCAGCTTCCAACAGGGGAATAGCAATCAGCCCCAGCATTTT
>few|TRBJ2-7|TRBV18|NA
CASSPPGLAYEQYF
TGTGCCAGCTCACCTCCGGGCCTAGCCTACGAGCAGTACTTC
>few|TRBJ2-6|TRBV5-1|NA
CASSWTGEGANVLTF
TGCGCCAGCAGCTGGACGGGCGAGGGGGCCAACGTCCTGACTTTC
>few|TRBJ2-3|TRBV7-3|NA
CASSFRGRFTDTQYF
TGTGCCAGCAGCTTCCGGGGTAGATTCACAGATACGCAGTATTTT
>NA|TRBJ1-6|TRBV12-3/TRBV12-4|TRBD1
CASSPGTGATYNSPLHF
TGTGCCAGCAGCCCCGGGACAGGGGCAACCTATAATTCACCCCTCCACTTT